The rows below give T cell receptor beta chains drawn from one sample of a study of breast tumors, draining lymph nodes, adjacent tissues. One entry per CDR3 protein, called by TCRdb with MiXCR from the multiplex PCR reads. The sample records fewer than 15,000 distinct CDR3 sequences, around three fifths being singletons. Input material: tumor-adjacent breast tissue. These receptors were obtained from a female donor with breast cancer. Some clones in this sample may be carry-over from other donors' samples. The CDR3 runs from the conserved cysteine through the conserved F or W. A D gene is named only where the DNA matches it firmly. Clone size, where shown, is once, few, many, or a class for clones that have expanded.

clone_size d_call j_call v_call cdr3_nt cdr3_aa
. TRBD1 TRBJ1-2 TRBV6-2/TRBV6-3 TGTGCCAGCAGTGAAGGGACAGGGGCGACGGGCTACACCTTC CASSEGTGATGYTF
. TRBD1 TRBJ2-5 TRBV10-3 TGTGCCATCAGTGAGGACCCCCAAGCTTGGGGACAGGAGACCCAGTACTTC CAISEDPQAWGQETQYF
many . TRBJ1-4 TRBV7-9 TGTGCCAGCAGCTTAGACCCCCCTCCGGGTGAAAAACTGTTTTTT CASSLDPPPGEKLFF
. TRBD1 TRBJ1-2 TRBV4-3 TGCGCCAGCAGCCAACAAGGACAGGGGATCTATGGCTACACCTTC CASSQQGQGIYGYTF
once . TRBJ1-2 TRBV25-1 TGTGCCACCTCAACAGGGTTTGGCTACACCTTC CATSTGFGYTF
many . TRBJ2-2 TRBV6-1 TGTGCCAGCAAGATGGGCCAGAACACCGGGGAGCTGTTTTTT CASKMGQNTGELFF
medium-sized TRBD1 TRBJ1-2 TRBV12-3/TRBV12-4 TGTGCCAGCAGTTTAGGAGACAGGGGCACCGGCTACACCTTC CASSLGDRGTGYTF
. . TRBJ1-2 TRBV7-3 TGTGCCAGCAGCTTAATCGCAGGAATTAGCTACGCCTTC CASSLIAGISYAF
many TRBD1 TRBJ2-5 TRBV7-2 TGTGCCAGCAGCTTAGCGACAGGGGAGAATAGGGAGACCCAGTACTTC CASSLATGENRETQYF
. TRBD2 TRBJ2-5 TRBV7-6 TGTGCCAGCAGCCCGGGACTAGCGGGGGAAACCCAGTACTTC CASSPGLAGETQYF
. . TRBJ1-2 TRBV12-3/TRBV12-4 TGTGCCAGCAGTCCATCCAGGGGCAGTCTCTATGGCTACACCTTC CASSPSRGSLYGYTF
many . TRBJ2-3 TRBV4-3 TGCGCCAGCAGCCAACGGAATGTGGGCACAGATACGCAGTATTTT CASSQRNVGTDTQYF
once . TRBJ1-2 TRBV20-1 TGCAGTGCTAGTTACAGCACCTCCTATGGCTACACCTTC CSASYSTSYGYTF
few . TRBJ1-1 TRBV2 TGTGCCAGCAGTCCCCCGGGAGCGACCGAAGCTTTCTTT CASSPPGATEAFF
. . TRBJ1-6 TRBV7-3 TGTGCCAGCAGCCAGGACGGGTATAATTCACCCCTCCACTTT CASSQDGYNSPLHF
. TRBD2 TRBJ2-7 TRBV4-2 TGTGCCAGCAACCTTAAGGCGGGGGGGGACGAGCAGTACTTC CASNLKAGGDEQYF
many . TRBJ2-1 TRBV7-9 TGTGCCAGCAGCTTAGTGAGCGGACCTCCCAATGAGCAGTTCTTC CASSLVSGPPNEQFF
. . TRBJ2-5 TRBV12-3/TRBV12-4 TGTGCCAGCAGTTTACGGGGTAGCGTAACCAGAGAGACCCAATACTTC CASSLRGSVTRETQYF